This paragraph reports one T cell receptor beta chain. The target antigen is unknown. This record comes from a study of lymphopenia after photon versus proton radiotherapy. General study results and limits: Post-nadir diversity loss with photons came from oligoclonal expansion, particularly CD8+ Temra cells. Post-nadir TCR diversity decline inversely tracked overall survival among those who died. Better survival with proton therapy was suggested as possible, not demonstrated. Relative stability marked proton patients; photon patients lost diversity and naive cells.

CDR1 is LNHDA, CDR2 SQIVND, per germline (reference sequence). With 3 bases removed from V and 5 bases from J, the gap between germline ends came to 16 bases. This CDR3 region has 15 residues. Profiling relied on immunoSEQ multiplex PCR, and the TCRdb table lists in-frame clones only, not all of them. The repertoire holds 35,000 to 45,000 clones, 85% seen once, with around 2.7% in the top ten. Source: peripheral blood, taken from a patient treated with photon-based radiotherapy. The clonotype originates from a man aged 50 to 60 with gastric cancer. This chain joins TRBV19 and TRBJ2-5; D call uncertain. CDR3 coding DNA: TGTGCCAGTAGTATCCAATTCCTGGGTTCGGAGACCCAGTACTTC. It translates to CASSIQFLGSETQYF.